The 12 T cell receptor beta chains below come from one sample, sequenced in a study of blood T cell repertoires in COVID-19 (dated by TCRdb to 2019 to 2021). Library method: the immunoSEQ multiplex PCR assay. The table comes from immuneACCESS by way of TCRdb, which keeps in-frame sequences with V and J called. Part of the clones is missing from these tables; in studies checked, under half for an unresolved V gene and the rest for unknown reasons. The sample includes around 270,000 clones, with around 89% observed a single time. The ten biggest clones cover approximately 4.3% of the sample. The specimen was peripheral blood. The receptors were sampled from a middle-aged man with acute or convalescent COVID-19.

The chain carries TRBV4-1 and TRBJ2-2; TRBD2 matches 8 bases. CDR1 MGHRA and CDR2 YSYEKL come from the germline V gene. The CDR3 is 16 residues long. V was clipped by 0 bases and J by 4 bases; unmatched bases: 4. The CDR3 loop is CASSQEAGAFTGELFF. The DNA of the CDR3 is TGCGCCAGCAGCCAAGAAGCGGGGGCCTTCACCGGGGAGCTGTTTTTT.

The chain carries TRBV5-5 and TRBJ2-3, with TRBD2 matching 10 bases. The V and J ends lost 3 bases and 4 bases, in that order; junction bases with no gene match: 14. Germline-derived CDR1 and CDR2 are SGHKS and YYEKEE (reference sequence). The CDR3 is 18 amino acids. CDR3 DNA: TGTGCCAGCAGCTCCAAAAGAGCGGGGGGGCTAGGGGCAGATACGCAGTATTTT. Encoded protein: CASSSKRAGGLGADTQYF.

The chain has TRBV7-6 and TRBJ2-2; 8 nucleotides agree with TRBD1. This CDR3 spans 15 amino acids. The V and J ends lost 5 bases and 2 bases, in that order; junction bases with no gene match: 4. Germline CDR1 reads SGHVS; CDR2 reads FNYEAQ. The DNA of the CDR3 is TGTGCCAGCAGCCCACAGGGGGTAAACACCGGGGAGCTGTTTTTT. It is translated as CASSPQGVNTGELFF.

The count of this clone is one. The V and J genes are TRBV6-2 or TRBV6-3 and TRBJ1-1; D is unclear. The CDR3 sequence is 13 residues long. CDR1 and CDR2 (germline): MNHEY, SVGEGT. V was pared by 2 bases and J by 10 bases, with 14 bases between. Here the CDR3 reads CASSYLPPAPAFF. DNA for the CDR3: TGTGCCAGCAGTTACCTTCCCCCCGCGCCAGCTTTCTTT.

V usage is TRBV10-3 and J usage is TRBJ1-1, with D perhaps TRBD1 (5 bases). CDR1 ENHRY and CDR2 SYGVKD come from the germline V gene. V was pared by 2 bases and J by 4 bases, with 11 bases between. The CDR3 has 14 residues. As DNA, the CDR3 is TGTGCCATCAGTGAGACTCAGGGTGGCACTGAAGCTTTCTTT. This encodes CAISETQGGTEAFF.

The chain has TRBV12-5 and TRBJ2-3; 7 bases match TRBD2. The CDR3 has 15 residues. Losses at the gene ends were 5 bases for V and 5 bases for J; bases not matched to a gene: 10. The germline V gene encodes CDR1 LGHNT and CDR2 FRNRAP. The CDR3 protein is CASGLGAGMRDTQYF. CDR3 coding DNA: TGTGCTAGTGGTCTGGGAGCGGGAATGAGAGATACGCAGTATTTT.

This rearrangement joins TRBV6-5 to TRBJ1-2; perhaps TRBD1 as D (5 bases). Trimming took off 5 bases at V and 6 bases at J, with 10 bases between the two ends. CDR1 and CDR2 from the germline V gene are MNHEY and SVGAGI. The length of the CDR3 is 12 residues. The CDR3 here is CASSQGYDGYTF. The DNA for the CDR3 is TGTGCCAGCAGTCAGGGTTACGATGGCTACACCTTC.

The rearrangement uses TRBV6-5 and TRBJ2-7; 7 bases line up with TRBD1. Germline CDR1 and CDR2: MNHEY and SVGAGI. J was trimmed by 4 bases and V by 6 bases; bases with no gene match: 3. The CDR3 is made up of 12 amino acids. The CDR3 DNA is TGTGCCAGCAGCGACAGGGAATACGAGCAGTACTTC. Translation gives CASSDREYEQYF.

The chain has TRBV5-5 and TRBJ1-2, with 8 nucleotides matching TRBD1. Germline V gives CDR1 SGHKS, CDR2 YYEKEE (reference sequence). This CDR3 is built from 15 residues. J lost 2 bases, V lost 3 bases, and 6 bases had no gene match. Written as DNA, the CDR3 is TGTGCCAGCAGCTCACAGGGGGGGACAAACTATGGCTACACCTTC. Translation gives CASSSQGGTNYGYTF. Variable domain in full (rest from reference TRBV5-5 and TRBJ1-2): DAGVTQSPTHLIKTRGQQVTLRCSPISGHKSVSWYQQVLGQGPQFIFQYYEKEERGRGNFPDRFSARQFPNYSSELNVNALLLGDSALYLCASSSQGGTNYGYTFGSGTRLTVV.

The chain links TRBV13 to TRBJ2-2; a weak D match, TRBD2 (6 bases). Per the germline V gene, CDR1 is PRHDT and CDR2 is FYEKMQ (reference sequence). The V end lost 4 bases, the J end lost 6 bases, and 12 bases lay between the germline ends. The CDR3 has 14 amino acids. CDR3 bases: TGTGCCAGCAGCTCGGGGGTCGCGCCCGGGGAGCTGTTTTTT. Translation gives CASSSGVAPGELFF.

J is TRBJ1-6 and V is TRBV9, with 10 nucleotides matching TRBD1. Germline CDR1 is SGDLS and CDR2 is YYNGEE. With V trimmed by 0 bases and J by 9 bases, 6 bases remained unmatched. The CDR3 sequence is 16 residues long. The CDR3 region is CASSVGQGAMGSPLHF. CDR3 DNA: TGTGCCAGCAGCGTAGGACAGGGGGCGATGGGTTCACCCCTCCACTTT.

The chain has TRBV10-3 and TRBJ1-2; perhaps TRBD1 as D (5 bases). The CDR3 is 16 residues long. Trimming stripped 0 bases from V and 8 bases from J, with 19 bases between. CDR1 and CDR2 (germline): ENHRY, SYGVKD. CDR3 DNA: TGTGCCATCAGTGAGTCGACAGCCGGGTGGGGTAGAGGCTACACCTTC. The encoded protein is CAISESTAGWGRGYTF.